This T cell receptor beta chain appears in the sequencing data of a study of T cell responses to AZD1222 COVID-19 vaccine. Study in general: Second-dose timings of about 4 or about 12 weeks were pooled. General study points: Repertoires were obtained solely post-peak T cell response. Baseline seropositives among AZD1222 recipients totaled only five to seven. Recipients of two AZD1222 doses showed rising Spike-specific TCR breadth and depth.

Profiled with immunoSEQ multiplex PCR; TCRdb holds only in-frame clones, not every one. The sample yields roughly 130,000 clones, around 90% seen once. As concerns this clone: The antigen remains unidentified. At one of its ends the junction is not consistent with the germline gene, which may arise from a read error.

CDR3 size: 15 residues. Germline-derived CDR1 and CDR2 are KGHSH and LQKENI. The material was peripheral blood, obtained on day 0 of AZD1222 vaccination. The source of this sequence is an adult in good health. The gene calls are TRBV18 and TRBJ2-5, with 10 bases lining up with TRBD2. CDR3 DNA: TGTGCCAGCTCCCCACTAGCGGGACCGAGAGAGACCCAGTACTTC. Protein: CASSPLAGPRETQYF.